These 18 T cell receptor beta chains originate from one sample sequenced in a study of OX40 agonist ivuxolimab in advanced cancers. Library preparation used the immunoSEQ multiplex PCR assay. Imported from immuneACCESS, the table was reduced by TCRdb to in-frame sequences with V and J called. These copies leave out some clones; in studies compared against another copy, an unresolved V gene accounts for under half, and the cause of the remainder is not known. Recorded for this sample are tens of thousands of clones; 90% of them occurred a single time. The ten biggest clones cover roughly 0.72% of the sample. The specimen comprised CD4+ or CD8+ T cells sorted from blood, sampled in a trial of the OX40 agonist ivuxolimab. Source of these receptors: an adult with an advanced solid tumor such as melanoma, head and neck, liver or kidney cancer.

The V gene is TRBV30, the J gene TRBJ2-7; tentative D call: TRBD2 (5 bases). V was clipped by 2 bases and J by 0 bases, with 11 bases between them. The V gene's germline CDR1 is GTSNPN and CDR2 SVGIG (reference sequence). The CDR3 sequence is 14 residues long. The CDR3 DNA follows: TGTGCCTGGAGTCTTACTAGAGGCTCCTACGAGCAGTACTTC. Encoded protein: CAWSLTRGSYEQYF.

Notes on this clone: The same CDR3 is also encoded by other DNA sequences in this sample. This chain connects TRBV18 to TRBJ1-4; TRBD1 agrees at 9 bases. Germline-derived CDR1 and CDR2 are KGHSH and LQKENI. The trim removed 3 bases at V and 4 bases at J, leaving 0 bases unmatched. This CDR3 contains 14 residues. The CDR3 DNA reads TGTGCCAGCTCACCGGGACAGGGTAATGAAAAACTGTTTTTT. Protein sequence: CASSPGQGNEKLFF.

The V call is TRBV7-2, the J call TRBJ2-7; a possible D gene is TRBD2 (5 bases). Germline values: CDR1 SGHTA, CDR2 FQGNSA. The CDR3 consists of 15 residues. V was clipped by 5 bases and J by 0 bases, with 14 bases between them. The CDR3 loop reads CASSEASRSSYEQYF. The CDR3 DNA reads as TGTGCCAGCAGCGAAGCTAGCAGGAGCTCCTACGAGCAGTACTTC.

The V gene is TRBV6-5, the J gene TRBJ2-7; D remains ambiguous. V lost 2 bases to trimming and J lost 5 bases, with 4 bases between them. This CDR3 has 11 residues. Germline CDR1 and CDR2: MNHEY and SVGAGI. The CDR3 DNA reads as TGTGCCAGCAGTTACGGGCACGAGCAGTACTTC. It translates to CASSYGHEQYF.

J is TRBJ2-7 and V is TRBV7-8; TRBD1 might be the D (5 bases). The V and J ends lost 1 base and 4 bases respectively, with 14 bases between them. From germline, CDR1 is SGHVS and CDR2 FQNEAQ. This CDR3 region has 15 residues. The CDR3, as DNA: TGTGCCAGCAGCTTAGTTCCGACAGCAGGGTACGAGCAGTACTTC. Translating gives CASSLVPTAGYEQYF.

V is TRBV5-4 and J is TRBJ2-2, with 7 positions matching TRBD2. CDR1 is SGHNT and CDR2 is YYREEE in the germline V gene (reference sequence). Trimming at V came to 0 bases and at J to 8 bases, leaving 10 bases not matched to a gene. This CDR3 is built from 16 residues. The CDR3 nucleotides are TGTGCCAGCAGCTTGGTTTTGGCTAGCGGTGAAGGGGAGCTGTTTTTT. It encodes CASSLVLASGEGELFF.

CDR3 in DNA: TGTGCCAGCAGCTTAGACAACGGAAACATTCAGTACTTC. It is translated as CASSLDNGNIQYF. The chain employs TRBV13 and TRBJ2-4; D remains ambiguous. Trimming stripped 1 base from V and 6 bases from J, with 7 bases between. Germline CDR1 is PRHDT and CDR2 is FYEKMQ (reference sequence). The CDR3 covers 13 residues.

The J gene is TRBJ2-1, the V gene TRBV28; 9 bases match TRBD2. V shed 3 bases, J shed 0 bases, and the junction held 6 bases outside the gene matches. This CDR3 is 17 amino acids long. Germline-derived CDR1 and CDR2 are MDHEN and SYDVKM. In nucleotides, the CDR3 is TGTGCCAGCAGTTTCGAGACTAGCGGAATCTCCTACAATGAGCAGTTCTTC. It is translated as CASSFETSGISYNEQFF.

V gene TRBV7-8 combines with J gene TRBJ2-2; a weak D match, TRBD2 (6 bases). V was clipped by 5 bases and J by 4 bases, with 17 bases between them. CDR1 is SGHVS, CDR2 FQNEAQ, per germline. This CDR3 has 16 amino acids. DNA for the CDR3: TGTGCCAGCAGCGTTGGGGTCGGGAGTGCCACCGGGGAGCTGTTTTTT. Its protein product is CASSVGVGSATGELFF.

This clone was observed once. V usage is TRBV7-9 and J usage is TRBJ1-4, with D perhaps TRBD1 (5 bases). The CDR3 runs 15 residues. CDR1 is SEHNR and CDR2 is FQNEAQ in the germline V gene (reference sequence). The V end lost 0 bases, the J end lost 5 bases, and 10 bases lay between the germline ends. DNA of the CDR3: TGTGCCAGCAGCTTAGCGACAGCCAGGAATGAAAAACTGTTTTTT. Residues: CASSLATARNEKLFF.

The V and J genes are TRBV5-1 and TRBJ2-7, with a tentative D call TRBD2 (6 bases). The CDR3 has 14 residues. V gave up 9 bases and J gave up 2 bases, with 18 bases separating them. Germline CDR1 SGHRS, CDR2 YFSETQ. In nucleotides, the CDR3 is TGCGCCACCAAGCGGCGGGACGGGACCTACGAGCAGTACTTC. This encodes CATKRRDGTYEQYF.

This chain joins TRBV28 and TRBJ1-2; 9 nucleotides align to TRBD1. Germline loops: CDR1 MDHEN, CDR2 SYDVKM. The CDR3 has 15 residues. Trimming took 5 bases from V and 8 from J; bases not matched to a gene: 12. CDR3 in amino acids: CASSPSPGTGSGYTF. Here the CDR3 DNA reads TGTGCCAGCAGTCCCTCGCCCGGGACAGGGAGCGGCTACACCTTC.

V and J are TRBV15 and TRBJ1-1; D remains unclear. The length of the CDR3 is 14 residues. Germline lookup yields CDR1 LNHNV and CDR2 YYDKDF (reference sequence). Trimming stripped 5 bases from V and 14 bases from J, with 24 bases between. This CDR3 is CATSPTPDLTPLFF. The CDR3 DNA sequence: TGTGCCACCAGCCCTACCCCCGACCTTACCCCTTTGTTCTTT.

This clone was recorded a few times. CDR3 in DNA: TGTGCCAGCAGTCGACCGGGACAGGGCTACGAGCAGTACTTC. Its translation: CASSRPGQGYEQYF. This chain connects TRBV2 to TRBJ2-7; 9 bases fit TRBD1. V was clipped by 5 bases and J by 3 bases; unmatched bases: 5. Germline V lookup: CDR1 SNHLY, CDR2 FYNNEI. This CDR3 has 14 residues.

Here the CDR3 DNA reads TGTGCCAGTAGCCTCAAAGGGAGAACAGGGGGAATGGACATTCAGTACTTC. Translated: CASSLKGRTGGMDIQYF. V is TRBV19 and J is TRBJ2-4, with 8 nucleotides matching TRBD1. J was trimmed by 8 bases and V by 6 bases; bases with no gene match: 18. The CDR3 is 17 residues long. The germline V gene encodes CDR1 LNHDA and CDR2 SQIVND (reference sequence). Based on the CDR3 plus reference TRBV19 and TRBJ2-4, the full variable domain is DGGITQSPKYLFRKEGQNVTLSCEQNLNHDAMYWYRQDPGQGLRLIYYSQIVNDFQKGDIAEGYSVSREKKESFPLTVTSAQKNPTAFYLCASSLKGRTGGMDIQYFGAGTRLSVL.

The chain joins TRBV18 to TRBJ2-7; TRBD1 matches at 7 bases. The V and J ends lost 3 bases and 3 bases, in that order; junction bases with no gene match: 5. Germline CDR1 KGHSH, CDR2 LQKENI. This CDR3 region has 14 residues. CDR3 protein: CASSPTDRDYEQYF. CDR3 nucleotides: TGTGCCAGCTCACCCACAGACAGGGACTACGAGCAGTACTTC. Drawing the rest from reference TRBV18 and TRBJ2-7, the complete variable domain is NAGVMQNPRHLVRRRGQEARLRCSPMKGHSHVYWYRQLPEEGLKFMVYLQKENIIDESGMPKERFSAEFPKEGPSILRIQQVVRGDSAAYFCASSPTDRDYEQYFGPGTRLTVT.

The rearrangement uses TRBV10-2 and TRBJ2-1; 7 bases match TRBD1. The germline CDR1 and CDR2 sequences are WSHSY and SAAADI. Trimming at V came to 6 bases and at J to 11 bases, leaving 7 bases not matched to a gene. This CDR3 region has 12 residues. CDR3 sequence: CASRYDRAKQFF. The CDR3, as DNA: TGCGCCAGCAGATATGACAGGGCTAAGCAGTTCTTC.

A remark on this clone: Germline and junction disagree at one end, which may indicate a read error. V gene TRBV6-6 combines with J gene TRBJ1-1; tentatively, D is TRBD1 (5 bases). CDR3 length equals 14 residues. The germline gives CDR1 MNHNY, CDR2 SVGAGI (reference sequence). The CDR3 here is CASSPTWTDTKAFF. CDR3 nucleotides: TGTGCCAGCAGTCCTACATGGACGGACACTAAAGCTTTCTTT.